This T cell receptor (beta chain) was sequenced in a study of blood T cell repertoires in COVID-19 (dated by TCRdb to 2020 to 2021). For context, the study as a whole: Samples from collaborators originated in the United States, Italy and Spain and spanned both the acute and convalescent phases of COVID-19. Samples were obtained from the ongoing ImmuneRACE study (first 160 participants) and from 950 to 1,500 subjects provided by 6 global collaborators. Where available, HLA class I and class II types were obtained from metadata supplied by the sample provider rather than from assay-based typing. A de-identified subject ID, COVID-19 status, age in years and sex were almost always included in the sample metadata. The repertoires were released in a freely available public database meant as a resource for research on the immune response to SARS-CoV-2. The prospective study material was composed of cDNA or gDNA derived from T cells, B-cell-depleted T cells, or PBMCs. Subjects who had been exposed to COVID-19, were actively infected with it, or had recovered from it provided the deeply sampled blood TCRbeta repertoires that made up the dataset. What the work shows at the level of the full study, not this receptor alone: The quantity of clinical and demographic metadata differed by source and by participant and was supplied without curation.

The immunoSEQ Assay, a bias-controlled multiplex PCR, was used to amplify TCRbeta CDR3 regions from genomic DNA. As for the authors' bioinformatics: The number of nucleated cells in each sample was estimated by amplification of reference gene primers within the assay. To quantify the absolute abundance of each unique TCRbeta CDR3 rearrangement, sequence reads were collapsed and filtered. For each sample, productive Simpson clonality was calculated as the square root of Simpson's diversity index over productive rearrangements. Sourced from immuneACCESS, this table was stored by TCRdb with only in-frame sequences that have V and J called. A share of the clones is absent; for the studies checked, an unresolved V gene accounts for under half, and the remainder has no known explanation. That table supplies the V and J calls and clone size; D and trimming were determined from the DNA. The sample data list 200,000 or so clones, and approximately 80% of these were observed just once. About 10% of the sample is taken by the ten largest.

In the case of this clone: The clone's antigen remains unknown. One base away there is no much larger clone; base qualities are not given.

There are 14 amino acids in the CDR3, from cysteine to phenylalanine inclusive. Of all the DNA, just the CDR3 is kept, 42 bases in frame from base 1. As encoded in the germline V gene, CDR1 is KGHDR while CDR2 is SFDVKD. V is reduced by 0 bases and J by 6 bases, leaving a spacing of 7 bases between them. One collaborating source in Seattle enrolled patients while the patients were actively infected and followed the patients over time throughout the course of disease. Collaborating institutions collected whole blood in K2EDTA tubes following their own protocols. For TCRbeta analysis, collaborator samples were shipped as frozen whole blood, as isolated PBMCs, or as DNA extracted from either sample type.

The V and J genes are TRBV24-1 and TRBJ2-2; TRBD2 is a weak D gene call, 5 bases matching. Sequencing was performed on peripheral blood. The source is a woman of 80 years or more with COVID-19, enrolled during active disease. Here is the DNA: TGTGCCACCAGTGATTTGCGGGGTGCCGGGGAGCTGTTTTTT. Translated, this is CATSDLRGAGELFF.